The rows below give T cell receptor beta chains drawn from one sample of a study of blood T cell repertoires in COVID-19. Sequenced by immunoSEQ multiplex PCR; TCRdb stores in-frame clones only, minus some. The sample comprises approximately 500,000 clones, 80% to 90% of which are singletons, and approximately 2.9% rests with the top ten. The source material was peripheral blood. All receptors derive from a human donor in a cohort sampled during active COVID-19. The CDR3 runs from the conserved cysteine through the conserved F or W. The D gene is left open where the match is weak. Part of the rows lack a size; the others show once, few, many or a class for expanded clones.

v_gene	j_gene	abundance	d_gene	CDR3aa	CDR3nt
TRBV21-1	TRBJ2-1	once	NA	CASKGDNEQFF	TGTGCCAGCAAAGGGGACAATGAGCAGTTCTTC
TRBV9	TRBJ2-1	NA	TRBD2	CASSFLPTSGDEEQFF	TGTGCCAGCAGCTTCCTTCCGACTAGCGGCGATGAGGAGCAGTTCTTC
TRBV9	TRBJ2-5	once	NA	CASSVAPASSAQETQYF	TGTGCCAGCAGCGTAGCCCCTGCATCAAGCGCCCAAGAGACCCAGTACTTC
TRBV13	TRBJ2-2	NA	TRBD1	CASSFLDRVISGTGELFF	TGTGCCAGCAGCTTCCTGGACAGGGTAATTTCGGGTACCGGGGAGCTGTTTTTT
TRBV30	TRBJ1-1	many	TRBD1	CAWRPRRTGGTEAFF	TGTGCCTGGAGGCCCCGGAGGACAGGGGGCACTGAAGCTTTCTTT
TRBV6-5	TRBJ1-1	NA	TRBD1	CASSRDRGTEAFF	TGTGCCAGCAGTCGGGACAGGGGAACTGAAGCTTTCTTT
TRBV19	TRBJ1-2	NA	TRBD1	CASSIVTGSRGYTF	TGTGCCAGTAGTATAGTGACAGGGAGTCGCGGCTACACCTTC
TRBV7-2	TRBJ1-1	NA	NA	CATRPGGTEAFF	TGTGCCACCAGACCAGGTGGGACTGAAGCTTTCTTT
TRBV10-3	TRBJ2-4	once	TRBD1	CAISESLRQGPGLQYF	TGTGCCATCAGTGAGTCCCTGCGACAGGGACCGGGTTTGCAGTACTTC
TRBV11-2	TRBJ1-1	NA	TRBD1	CASSQGAAEAFF	TGTGCCAGCAGCCAGGGGGCAGCTGAAGCTTTCTTT
TRBV7-2	TRBJ2-2	NA	TRBD2	CASSLGLAGGVAGELFF	TGTGCCAGCAGCCTGGGACTAGCGGGAGGGGTAGCCGGGGAGCTGTTTTTT
TRBV14	TRBJ2-7	NA	NA	CASSQGLAAKISYEQYF	TGTGCCAGCAGCCAGGGGCTGGCGGCAAAAATTTCCTACGAGCAGTACTTC
TRBV19	TRBJ2-3	NA	NA	CASSTLFGGAGTDTQYF	TGTGCCAGTAGTACCCTCTTTGGAGGGGCGGGCACAGATACGCAGTATTTT
TRBV6-6	TRBJ2-7	NA	NA	CASSPYGGRSNSTEQYF	TGTGCCAGCAGTCCTTACGGTGGGCGCTCTAATTCGACCGAGCAGTACTTC
TRBV5-4	TRBJ1-3	NA	TRBD1	CASSDRGNTIYF	TGTGCCAGCAGCGACAGGGGGAACACCATATATTTT
TRBV5-6	TRBJ2-3	NA	TRBD2	CASSGAGGTDTQYF	TGTGCCAGCAGCGGAGCGGGAGGTACAGATACGCAGTATTTT
TRBV7-3	TRBJ2-3	NA	TRBD1	CASSLDGDRSTDTQYF	TGTGCCAGCAGCTTAGATGGGGACAGAAGCACAGATACGCAGTATTTT
TRBV15	TRBJ1-3	once	NA	CATSIGRLGNTIYF	TGTGCCACCAGCATTGGGCGTCTTGGAAACACCATATATTTT
TRBV11-2	TRBJ1-5	NA	NA	CASSLGINSEPQHF	TGTGCCAGCAGCTTAGGAATAAATAGTGAGCCCCAGCATTTT
TRBV3-1/TRBV3-2	TRBJ2-2	NA	NA	CASSHYTGELFF	TGTGCCAGCAGCCACTACACCGGGGAGCTGTTTTTT
TRBV3-1/TRBV3-2	TRBJ1-1	NA	TRBD1	CASSQVRTGDTEAFF	TGTGCCAGCAGCCAGGTACGGACAGGGGACACTGAAGCTTTCTTT
TRBV4-1	TRBJ2-1	NA	TRBD2	CASSHYGTSSYNEQFF	TGCGCCAGCAGCCATTACGGGACTAGTTCCTACAATGAGCAGTTCTTC
TRBV2	TRBJ2-5	NA	NA	CASSETVTGVQETQYF	TGTGCCAGCAGTGAAACTGTGACGGGAGTCCAAGAGACCCAGTACTTC
TRBV20-1	TRBJ2-1	NA	TRBD2	CSASRQTSGGNEQFF	TGCAGTGCTAGTCGTCAGACTAGCGGTGGCAATGAGCAGTTCTTC